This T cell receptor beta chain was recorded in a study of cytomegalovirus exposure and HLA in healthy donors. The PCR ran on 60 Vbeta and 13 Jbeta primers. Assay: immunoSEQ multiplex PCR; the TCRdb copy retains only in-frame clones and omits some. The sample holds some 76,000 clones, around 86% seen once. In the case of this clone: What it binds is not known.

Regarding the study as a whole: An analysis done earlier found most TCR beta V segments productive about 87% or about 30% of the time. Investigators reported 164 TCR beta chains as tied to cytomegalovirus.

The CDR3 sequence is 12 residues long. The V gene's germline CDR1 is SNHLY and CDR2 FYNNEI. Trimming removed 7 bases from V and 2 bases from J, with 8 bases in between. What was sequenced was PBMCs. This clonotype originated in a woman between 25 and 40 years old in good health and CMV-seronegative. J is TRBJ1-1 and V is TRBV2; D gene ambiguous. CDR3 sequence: CASKNTNTEAFF. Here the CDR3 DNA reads TGTGCCAGCAAAAACACCAACACTGAAGCTTTCTTT.